This T cell receptor (beta chain) was captured by sequencing in a study of technical replicates of blood from a few donors. This clone occurred once. Method: immunoSEQ multiplex PCR; TCRdb's copy keeps in-frame clones and lacks some. This sample has approximately 89,000 clones, with around 95% found just once. The germline V and J ends were trimmed by 3 bases and 1 base, with 5 bases remaining between them. The CDR3 runs to 13 residues. Germline assignment: CDR1 MRHNA and CDR2 SNTAGT. Sequencing used T cells isolated from PBMCs. This clonotype was obtained from a human donor in good health. The chain carries TRBV6-4 and TRBJ2-3; no reliable D call. CDR3: CASSDQGTDTQYF. The CDR3 DNA reads as TGTGCCAGCAGTGATCAGGGCACAGATACGCAGTATTTT.